Presented here are 28 T cell receptor beta chains from one specimen sequenced in a study of identical twins. TCRdb itself ran the 5' RACE reads through MiXCR, one entry per CDR3 protein. Of 1.5 million to 2 million distinct CDR3 sequences listed, around a third are singletons. The sequenced sample was cord blood. The receptors shown here come from a newborn girl in good health.

This rearrangement joins TRBV12-5 to TRBJ2-2; D is unresolved. V lost 1 base, J lost 8 bases, and 5 bases lay in between. Germline-derived CDR1 and CDR2 are LGHNT and FRNRAP. The CDR3 sequence is 12 residues long. The CDR3 reads CASGLGSGELFF. The DNA for the CDR3 is TGTGCTAGTGGTTTGGGATCGGGGGAGCTGTTTTTT.

This clonotype was seen only a few times. The chain employs TRBV5-1 and TRBJ2-5; D is tentatively TRBD1 or TRBD2 (5 bases each). V was trimmed by 3 bases and J by 5 bases, leaving 14 bases between them. The CDR3 covers 14 residues. Germline loops: CDR1 SGHRS, CDR2 YFSETQ. The CDR3 spells CASSSLGTYETQYF. CDR3 DNA sequence: TGCGCCAGCAGCTCTCTCGGGACCTATGAGACCCAGTACTTC.

This sequence joins TRBV5-1 and TRBJ1-2; D might be TRBD1 (5 bases). This CDR3 is 13 amino acids long. The ends were cut back, 2 bases at V and 7 bases at J, with 12 bases in the middle. The germline V gene has CDR1 SGHRS and CDR2 YFSETQ. The CDR3, as DNA: TGCGCCAGCAGCTTTGCGGGGCGCGGTGGCTACACCTTC. It codes for CASSFAGRGGYTF. Full variable domain (rest looked up from reference TRBV5-1 and TRBJ1-2): KAGVTQTPRYLIKTRGQQVTLSCSPISGHRSVSWYQQTPGQGLQFLFEYFSETQRNKGNFPGRFSGRQFSNSRSEMNVSTLELGDSALYLCASSFAGRGGYTFGSGTRLTVV.

The chain recombines TRBV20-1 with TRBJ2-7; TRBD2 matches 7 bases. The CDR3 is 15 amino acids. V dropped 1 base and J dropped 1; count of bases not matched to a gene: 7. The germline CDR1 and CDR2 sequences are DFQATT and SNEGSKA (reference sequence). The CDR3 reads CSARGSPGLSYEQYF. CDR3 nucleotide sequence: TGCAGTGCTAGAGGCTCCCCGGGACTATCCTACGAGCAGTACTTC.

The gene calls are TRBV7-9 and TRBJ1-1; D ambiguous. Germline V gene data show CDR1 as SEHNR and CDR2 as FQNEAQ (reference sequence). Trimming pared 2 bases from V and 11 bases from J, leaving 6 bases between. This CDR3 contains 10 residues. CDR3 DNA: TGTGCCAGCAGCTTATTCATCGCTTTCTTT. This codes for CASSLFIAFF.

This clonotype came up a few times. The chain joins TRBV20-1 to TRBJ2-3; 7 bases map to TRBD2. Germline V CDR1 and CDR2: DFQATT, SNEGSKA (reference sequence). V lost 0 bases, J lost 0 bases, and 6 bases stayed unmatched. The CDR3 extends over 16 amino acids. CDR3 loop: CSARDFASGSTDTQYF. In nucleotides, the CDR3 is TGCAGTGCTAGAGATTTCGCTAGCGGTAGCACAGATACGCAGTATTTT.

This clonotype came up a few times. The gene calls are TRBV27 and TRBJ1-6, with D perhaps matching TRBD1 (6 bases). Trimming took 5 bases from V and 6 from J, leaving 14 bases between them. The CDR3 extends over 15 amino acids. Germline values: CDR1 MNHEY, CDR2 SMNVEV (reference sequence). CDR3 sequence reads: CASSPKTGVNSPLHF. The CDR3 coding sequence is TGTGCCAGCAGTCCCAAGACAGGAGTTAATTCACCCCTCCACTTT.

The chain carries TRBV20-1 and TRBJ2-2, with 7 bases that match TRBD2. This CDR3 contains 14 residues. Germline V lookup: CDR1 DFQATT, CDR2 SNEGSKA (reference sequence). V gave up 6 bases and J gave up 4 bases; unmatched junction bases: 8. The CDR3 sequence is CSATGTNRTGELFF. CDR3 DNA sequence: TGCAGTGCGACCGGGACTAATCGCACCGGGGAGCTGTTTTTT.

This clonotype was seen more than once but under ten times. The genes are TRBV15 and TRBJ2-1; 11 bases align to TRBD2. Per the germline V gene, CDR1 is LNHNV and CDR2 is YYDKDF (reference sequence). The CDR3 is made up of 20 amino acids. V dropped 1 base and J dropped 0; count of bases not matched to a gene: 11. The CDR3 sequence: CATSRATGLAGSSSYNEQFF. DNA of the CDR3: TGTGCCACCAGCAGAGCAACAGGACTAGCGGGTTCGAGCTCCTACAATGAGCAGTTCTTC.

Concerning this clonotype itself: A much larger clone lies a single base off, so this may be a read error. This sequence joins TRBV20-1 and TRBJ1-5; TRBD1 matches 8 bases. The CDR3 length is 13 residues. CDR1 and CDR2 from the germline V gene are DFQATT and SNEGSKA (reference sequence). In DNA form, the CDR3 reads TGCAGTGCTAGCGGACAGGGCAATCACCCCCAGCATTTT. The encoded protein is CSASGQGNHPQHF.

A few counts support this clonotype. This chain uses TRBV6-1 with TRBJ1-5; TRBD1 matches 12 bases. Germline CDR1 MNHNS, CDR2 SASEGT. The CDR3 covers 15 residues. With 4 bases clipped from V and 5 bases from J, the junction kept 3 bases outside the gene matches. CDR3 coding DNA: TGTGCCAGCAGTGTCGGGACAGGGGGCCATCAGCCCCAGCATTTT. As protein: CASSVGTGGHQPQHF.

Only a few counts were recorded for this clonotype. This chain uses TRBV5-1 with TRBJ1-4, with a possible D match to TRBD1 (5 bases). CDR3 size: 13 residues. The germline V gene has CDR1 SGHRS and CDR2 YFSETQ. V gave up 5 bases and J gave up 2 bases, with 7 bases separating them. The CDR3: CASRAGTNEKLFF. The CDR3 DNA sequence: TGCGCCAGCAGGGCAGGGACTAATGAAAAACTGTTTTTT.

Ten or more counts support this clonotype. Relative to the germline gene, one junction end is altered; a read error may explain this. This chain links TRBV5-1 with TRBJ2-5; weak D call: TRBD1 (6 bases). Germline V gene data show CDR1 as SGHRS and CDR2 as YFSETQ. The CDR3 extends over 14 amino acids. CDR3 region: CASSLTGKQETQYF. In DNA, the CDR3 is TGTGCCAGCAGCCTCACAGGGAAGCAAGAGACCCAGTACTTC.

V gene TRBV28 combines with J gene TRBJ2-1, with D unresolved. The CDR3 has 14 amino acids. V dropped 6 bases and J dropped 10 bases, with 19 bases sitting between them. CDR1 is MDHEN and CDR2 is SYDVKM in the germline V gene. CDR3 nucleotide sequence: TGTGCCAGCAGCGAGAGCCCAAGAGGAGAGGAGCAGTTCTTC. This sequence encodes CASSESPRGEEQFF.

This sequence joins TRBV4-1 and TRBJ2-7; TRBD2 aligns across 8 bases. Germline assignment: CDR1 MGHRA and CDR2 YSYEKL. This CDR3 spans 15 amino acids. With 0 bases clipped from V and 7 bases from J, the junction kept 8 bases outside the gene matches. This CDR3 reads CASSQELAAVYEQYF. The CDR3 bases are TGCGCCAGCAGCCAAGAACTAGCGGCGGTGTATGAGCAGTACTTC.

This clonotype has just one count. The V gene is TRBV7-2, the J gene TRBJ1-3; 8 bases are shared with TRBD1. The V gene end was trimmed by 1 base and the J gene end by 1 base; junction bases not matched to a gene: 3. Germline V gene sequence: CDR1 SGHTA, CDR2 FQGNSA. CDR3 length equals 16 residues. Here the CDR3 DNA reads TGTGCCAGCAGCTTAGATAACAGGGGGTCTGGAAACACCATATATTTT. This gives the protein CASSLDNRGSGNTIYF.

This clonotype was seen a handful of times. The gene calls are TRBV6-5 and TRBJ2-1, with 10 nucleotides matching TRBD2. CDR1 and CDR2 from the germline V gene are MNHEY and SVGAGI. Unmatched junction bases numbered 7, after V lost 2 bases and J lost 9 bases. This CDR3 comprises 15 residues. DNA for the CDR3: TGTGCCAGCAGTTACGGACTAGCGGACAATCCTGAGCAGTTCTTC. It yields the protein CASSYGLADNPEQFF.

Concerning this clonotype itself: At one boundary the junction diverges from the germline segment, which might be a read error. The rearrangement uses TRBV12-3 or TRBV12-4 and TRBJ2-1, with TRBD2 matching 16 bases. CDR3 length: 18 residues. Here the CDR3 DNA reads TGTGCCAGCAGCCCGGGACTAGCGGGGGGGCAATCCTACAATGGGCAGTTCTTC. Translating gives CASSPGLAGGQSYNGQFF.

The chain is built from TRBV28 and TRBJ2-4, with TRBD1 identical over 7 bases. TRBJ2-7 explains the end of the DNA better; the J call may be wrong. The CDR3 runs 14 residues. Germline values: CDR1 MDHEN, CDR2 SYDVKM. The CDR3, as DNA: TGTGCCAGCAGCCAGGCCGGACAGGTCTACGAGCAGTACTTC. It encodes CASSQAGQVYEQYF.

J is TRBJ2-1 and V is TRBV20-1, with TRBD2 matching over 10 bases. The CDR3 sequence is 15 residues long. J gave up 5 bases and V 0 bases, and 4 bases lay outside the gene matches. Germline CDR1 and CDR2: DFQATT and SNEGSKA (reference sequence). The CDR3 nucleotides read TGCAGTGCTAGAGAGCCACTAGCGGGAAACAATGAGCAGTTCTTC. Its translation is CSAREPLAGNNEQFF.

The chain couples TRBV20-1 to TRBJ2-4; D is perhaps TRBD2 (5 bases). Germline V gene sequence: CDR1 DFQATT, CDR2 SNEGSKA (reference sequence). The CDR3 is made up of 15 amino acids. V lost 1 base and J lost 1, with 11 bases in between. The CDR3 DNA follows: TGCAGTGCTAGAGTAGTACAGCGGGCCAAAAACATTCAGTACTTC. This sequence encodes CSARVVQRAKNIQYF.

In this sample, this clonotype turned up a few times. This chain links TRBV2 with TRBJ2-7; D perhaps matches TRBD2 (5 bases). CDR3 length equals 14 residues. Trimming pared 6 bases from V and 4 bases from J, leaving 16 bases between. Germline CDR1 SNHLY, CDR2 FYNNEI. CDR3 region: CASSNLEGVYEQYF. In DNA, the CDR3 is TGTGCCAGCAGCAACCTAGAGGGAGTTTACGAGCAGTACTTC.

The J gene is TRBJ1-1, the V gene TRBV4-2, with a possible D match to TRBD1 (6 bases). V was trimmed by 3 bases and J by 3 bases, leaving 11 bases between them. This CDR3 has 14 residues. Germline lookup yields CDR1 LGHNA and CDR2 YNFKEQ. This CDR3 is CASSQLGGDTEAFF. For the CDR3, the DNA is TGTGCCAGCAGCCAGTTAGGGGGAGACACTGAAGCTTTCTTT.

This chain connects TRBV20-1 to TRBJ2-1; 8 bases are shared with TRBD2. Germline values: CDR1 DFQATT, CDR2 SNEGSKA (reference sequence). V lost 3 bases to trimming and J lost 2 bases; unmatched junction nucleotides: 15. CDR3 length equals 18 residues. CDR3 in amino acids: CSASPFFTSGGPYNEQFF. Written as DNA, the CDR3 is TGCAGTGCTAGCCCTTTTTTTACTAGCGGAGGACCCTACAATGAGCAGTTCTTC.

This clonotype has only one observation. The chain links TRBV20-1 to TRBJ1-2; weak D call: TRBD1 (5 bases). The germline gives CDR1 DFQATT, CDR2 SNEGSKA (reference sequence). CDR3 length equals 16 residues. Trimming removed 0 bases at V and 0 bases at J, with 14 bases between. The CDR3 nucleotides are TGCAGTGCTAGAGATCAGGGCAGCCCCCCTAACTATGGCTACACCTTC. Its protein product is CSARDQGSPPNYGYTF.

The rearrangement uses TRBV5-8 and TRBJ2-7; D may be TRBD1 (5 bases). Germline V gene data show CDR1 as SGHTS and CDR2 as YDEGEE. This CDR3 has 17 amino acids. The V and J ends lost 4 bases and 10 bases respectively, with 30 bases between them. This CDR3 is CASSGRTRTTFVGIQYF. In nucleotides, the CDR3 is TGTGCCAGCAGCGGACGGACACGGACAACCTTCGTAGGGATTCAGTACTTC.

This clonotype has more than one count but fewer than ten. V gene TRBV6-1 combines with J gene TRBJ2-7, with 8 nucleotides matching TRBD1. The germline V gene encodes CDR1 MNHNS and CDR2 SASEGT. With V trimmed by 5 bases and J by 3 bases, 9 bases remained unmatched. This CDR3 is built from 15 residues. The CDR3 coding sequence is TGTGCCAGCAGTACTCAGGACAGGGCGCTCTACGAGCAGTACTTC. Amino acids: CASSTQDRALYEQYF.

This clonotype was observed a handful of times. The J gene is TRBJ2-1, the V gene TRBV9; no firm D call. The length of the CDR3 is 19 residues. Germline lookup yields CDR1 SGDLS and CDR2 YYNGEE. Trimming pared 2 bases from V and 0 bases from J, leaving 21 bases between. DNA of the CDR3: TGTGCCAGCAGCGTCGACGGCCATACCTACCCGAGCTCCTACAATGAGCAGTTCTTC. Translation gives CASSVDGHTYPSSYNEQFF.